Shown below are 18 T cell receptor beta chains from a single sample sequenced in a study of T cell responses to AZD1222 COVID-19 vaccine. Generated by immunoSEQ multiplex PCR, the TCRdb table keeps only in-frame clones and is missing some. The sample holds about 120,000 clones, 88% seen once. This specimen was peripheral blood, taken on day 0 of MenACWY control vaccination. The receptors come from an adult in good health.

This clone was seen only once. This chain uses TRBV5-1 with TRBJ1-1, with D possibly TRBD1 on 6 matching bases. The V end lost 3 bases, the J end lost 4 bases, and 16 bases lay between the germline ends. Germline V CDR1 and CDR2: SGHRS, YFSETQ. The CDR3 is 15 amino acids. The CDR3 region has the DNA TGCGCCAGCAGCTCCAACAGGGAGGGGGGCACTGAAGCTTTCTTT. Its translation: CASSSNREGGTEAFF.

This chain uses TRBV19 with TRBJ1-1; perhaps TRBD1 as D (5 bases). This CDR3 comprises 13 residues. Per the germline V gene, CDR1 is LNHDA and CDR2 is SQIVND (reference sequence). Deletions cut 8 bases from V and 7 bases from J, with 17 bases between. CDR3 in amino acids: CASRNQGLGEAFF. The CDR3 coding sequence is TGTGCCAGTCGCAATCAGGGATTAGGTGAAGCTTTCTTT.

The chain combines TRBV6-5 with TRBJ2-6; no clear D gene. The CDR3 has 13 residues. CDR1 MNHEY and CDR2 SVGAGI come from the germline V gene. V was pared by 9 bases and J by 0 bases, with 6 bases between. CDR3 residues: CASQFSGANVLTF. The DNA for the CDR3 is TGTGCCAGTCAGTTCTCTGGGGCCAACGTCCTGACTTTC.

The chain links TRBV7-9 to TRBJ2-3; TRBD2 might be the D (5 bases). Germline CDR1 and CDR2: SEHNR and FQNEAQ (reference sequence). The CDR3 is made up of 13 amino acids. The V end lost 3 bases, the J end lost 6 bases, and 10 bases lay between the germline ends. This CDR3 is CASSFGVWDTQYF. The CDR3 nucleotides read TGTGCCAGCAGCTTCGGGGTTTGGGATACGCAGTATTTT.

The genes are TRBV7-2 and TRBJ2-7, with 10 bases fitting TRBD2. From germline, CDR1 is SGHTA and CDR2 FQGNSA. With 4 bases clipped from V and 0 bases from J, the junction kept 3 bases outside the gene matches. This CDR3 has 15 amino acids. CDR3 DNA sequence: TGTGCCAGCAGCTACCTAGCGGGAGACTCCTACGAGCAGTACTTC. It codes for CASSYLAGDSYEQYF.

This chain joins TRBV7-9 and TRBJ2-3, with D unresolved. V was shortened by 3 bases and J by 1 base, with 8 bases between the two germline ends. The germline V gene has CDR1 SEHNR and CDR2 FQNEAQ (reference sequence). The CDR3 has 14 amino acids. The CDR3 reads CASSFNTGTDTQYF. The CDR3, as DNA: TGTGCCAGCAGCTTTAACACCGGCACAGATACGCAGTATTTT. Using reference TRBV7-9 and TRBJ2-3 for the parts outside the CDR3, the full variable domain is DTGVSQNPRHKITKRGQNVTFRCDPISEHNRLYWYRQTLGQGPEFLTYFQNEAQLEKSRLLSDRFSAERPKGSFSTLEIQRTEQGDSAMYLCASSFNTGTDTQYFGPGTRLTVL.

This sequence joins TRBV9 and TRBJ2-2, with D possibly matching TRBD2 (5 bases). The germline V gene encodes CDR1 SGDLS and CDR2 YYNGEE. The CDR3 covers 15 residues. Trimming left V 0 bases short and J 2 bases short, with 8 bases between. Written as DNA, the CDR3 is TGTGCCAGCAGCGTAGGAGGGAGCAACACCGGGGAGCTGTTTTTT. Protein: CASSVGGSNTGELFF.

This chain links TRBV2 with TRBJ2-7; D not certain. Trimming removed 0 bases at V and 7 bases at J, with 10 bases between. Looked up from germline, CDR1 is SNHLY and CDR2 is FYNNEI. The CDR3 totals 13 residues. The CDR3 nucleotides are TGTGCCAGCAGTGAAGCGTTCATGGGTGAGCAGTACTTC. This sequence encodes CASSEAFMGEQYF.

J is TRBJ1-1 and V is TRBV28, with a tentative D call TRBD1 (5 bases). The CDR3 consists of 15 residues. Germline V gene sequence: CDR1 MDHEN, CDR2 SYDVKM. Trimming stripped 6 bases from V and 0 bases from J, with 14 bases between. The chain's CDR3 is CASSRGDFMNTEAFF. DNA of the CDR3: TGTGCCAGCAGCCGAGGGGACTTCATGAACACTGAAGCTTTCTTT.

The chain has TRBV18 and TRBJ1-3; 8 bases line up with TRBD1. Germline V lookup: CDR1 KGHSH, CDR2 LQKENI. CDR3 length: 15 amino acids. Trimming at V came to 11 bases and at J to 0 bases, leaving 9 bases not matched to a gene. The CDR3 here is CAGSGQGPSGNTIYF. The CDR3 DNA reads TGTGCCGGATCCGGACAGGGACCCTCTGGAAACACCATATATTTT.

V gene TRBV30 combines with J gene TRBJ2-7; D not resolved. The CDR3 loop spans 12 amino acids. The germline V and J ends were trimmed by 3 bases and 7 bases, with 13 bases remaining between them. Germline CDR1 reads GTSNPN; CDR2 reads SVGIG (reference sequence). CDR3 loop: CAWSYLDREQYF. CDR3 DNA: TGTGCCTGGAGCTATCTCGATCGGGAGCAGTACTTC. The full variable domain, completed using reference TRBV30 and TRBJ2-7, is SQTIHQWPATLVQPVGSPLSLECTVEGTSNPNLYWYRQAAGRGLQLLFYSVGIGQISSEVPQNLSASRPQDRQFILSSKKLLLSDSGFYLCAWSYLDREQYFGPGTRLTVT.

The chain is built from TRBV28 and TRBJ1-1; maybe TRBD1 (5 bases). Trimming took 7 bases from V and 1 from J, leaving 16 bases between them. The CDR3 is 15 amino acids. Germline loops: CDR1 MDHEN, CDR2 SYDVKM. CDR3 amino acids: CASIQGGRGNTEAFF. The CDR3 DNA reads TGTGCCAGCATCCAGGGCGGACGGGGGAACACTGAAGCTTTCTTT.

The chain uses TRBV11-1 and TRBJ2-1; possible D gene TRBD2, 6 bases. Per germline, CDR1 SGHAT and CDR2 FQDESV (reference sequence). The CDR3 runs to 13 residues. Trimming left V 6 bases short and J 1 base short, with 7 bases between. The DNA for the CDR3 is TGTGCCAGCAGGACTAGTTCCTACAATGAGCAGTTCTTC. Translated, it gives CASRTSSYNEQFF.

The chain recombines TRBV2 with TRBJ2-4; 8 nucleotides align to TRBD2. Trimming removed 3 bases from V and 4 bases from J; junction bases left unmatched: 11. Germline lookup yields CDR1 SNHLY and CDR2 FYNNEI. The CDR3 spans 17 residues. The CDR3 region is CASSDAPSGHEKNIQYF. DNA for the CDR3: TGTGCCAGCAGTGATGCTCCTAGCGGGCATGAGAAAAACATTCAGTACTTC. Supplemented by reference TRBV2 and TRBJ2-4, the full variable domain reads EPEVTQTPSHQVTQMGQEVILRCVPISNHLYFYWYRQILGQKVEFLVSFYNNEISEKSEIFDDQFSVERPDGSNFTLKIRSTKLEDSAMYFCASSDAPSGHEKNIQYFGAGTRLSVL.

The J gene is TRBJ1-2, the V gene TRBV11-2, with 7 bases fitting TRBD1. Looked up from germline, CDR1 is SGHAT and CDR2 is FQNNGV. This CDR3 contains 16 residues. The J segment lost 4 bases and the V segment lost 5 bases, leaving 13 bases of the junction unmatched. The CDR3 DNA reads as TGTGCCAGCAGCCCGAGGCAGGACAGGTTTTTCTATGGCTACACCTTC. Amino acids: CASSPRQDRFFYGYTF.

V usage is TRBV19 and J usage is TRBJ2-1; 13 positions match TRBD2. J was trimmed by 1 base and V by 5 bases; bases with no gene match: 11. The CDR3 is 19 residues long. CDR1 and CDR2 (germline): LNHDA, SQIVND (reference sequence). The CDR3 coding sequence is TGTGCCAGTAGTCTCCACGGACTAGCGGGAGAAGTTTCCTACAATGAGCAGTTCTTC. Protein: CASSLHGLAGEVSYNEQFF.

The V gene is TRBV19, the J gene TRBJ2-1, with 7 bases aligning to TRBD1. This CDR3 region has 14 residues. The trim removed 3 bases at V and 7 bases at J, leaving 6 bases unmatched. CDR1 and CDR2 (germline): LNHDA, SQIVND (reference sequence). The CDR3 sequence is CASSIRGQTNEQFF. The CDR3 DNA reads as TGTGCCAGTAGTATCCGGGGACAGACGAATGAGCAGTTCTTC.

CDR3 loop: CASSSPDGETQYF. The DNA of the CDR3 is TGCGCCAGCAGCTCGCCCGATGGGGAGACCCAGTACTTC. The chain is built from TRBV5-1 and TRBJ2-5; D remains ambiguous. CDR1 and CDR2 (germline): SGHRS, YFSETQ. Trimming shortened V by 3 bases and J by 5 bases, and 11 bases separated the two germline ends. The CDR3 consists of 13 residues.